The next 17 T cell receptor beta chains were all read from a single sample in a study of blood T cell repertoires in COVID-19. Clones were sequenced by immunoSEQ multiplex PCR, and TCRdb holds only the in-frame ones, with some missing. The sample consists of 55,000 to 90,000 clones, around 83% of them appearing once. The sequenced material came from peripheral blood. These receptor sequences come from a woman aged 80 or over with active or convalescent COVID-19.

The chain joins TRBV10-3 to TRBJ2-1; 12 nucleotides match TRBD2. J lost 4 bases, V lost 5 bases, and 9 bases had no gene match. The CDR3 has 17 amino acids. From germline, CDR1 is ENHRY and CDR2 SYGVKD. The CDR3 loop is CAISKRTSGVTYNEQFF. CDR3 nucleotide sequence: TGTGCCATCAGTAAGCGGACTAGCGGGGTGACATACAATGAGCAGTTCTTC.

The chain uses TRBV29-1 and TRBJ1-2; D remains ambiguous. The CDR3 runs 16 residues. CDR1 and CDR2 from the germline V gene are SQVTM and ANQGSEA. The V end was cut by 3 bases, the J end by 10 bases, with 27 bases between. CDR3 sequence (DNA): TGCAGCGTTGATAGAACAACCCTAAATCAAGCGGGATTCTACACCTTC. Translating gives CSVDRTTLNQAGFYTF.

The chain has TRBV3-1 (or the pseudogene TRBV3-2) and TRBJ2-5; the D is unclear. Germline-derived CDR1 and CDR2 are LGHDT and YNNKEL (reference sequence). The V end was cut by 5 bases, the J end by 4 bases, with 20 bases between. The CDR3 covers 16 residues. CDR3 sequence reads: CASSWAIFGPLETQYF. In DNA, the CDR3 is TGTGCCAGCAGCTGGGCCATCTTTGGGCCGTTAGAGACCCAGTACTTC.

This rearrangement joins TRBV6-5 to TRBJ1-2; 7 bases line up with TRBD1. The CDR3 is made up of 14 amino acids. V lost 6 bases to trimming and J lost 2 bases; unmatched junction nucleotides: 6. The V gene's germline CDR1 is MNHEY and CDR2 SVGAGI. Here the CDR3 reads CASRDQTGNYGYTF. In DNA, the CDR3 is TGTGCCAGCAGAGACCAGACAGGGAACTATGGCTACACCTTC.

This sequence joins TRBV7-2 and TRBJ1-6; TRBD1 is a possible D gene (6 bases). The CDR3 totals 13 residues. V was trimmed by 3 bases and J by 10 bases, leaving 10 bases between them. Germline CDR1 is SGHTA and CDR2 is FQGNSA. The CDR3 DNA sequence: TGTGCCAGCAGCTTTTCAGGGGAATCACCCCTCCACTTT. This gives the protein CASSFSGESPLHF.

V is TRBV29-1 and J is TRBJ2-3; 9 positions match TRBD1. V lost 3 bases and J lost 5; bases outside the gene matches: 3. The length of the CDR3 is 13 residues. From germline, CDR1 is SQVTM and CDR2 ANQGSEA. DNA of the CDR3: TGCAGCGTTGAGGGACAGGGTGGAGATACGCAGTATTTT. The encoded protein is CSVEGQGGDTQYF.

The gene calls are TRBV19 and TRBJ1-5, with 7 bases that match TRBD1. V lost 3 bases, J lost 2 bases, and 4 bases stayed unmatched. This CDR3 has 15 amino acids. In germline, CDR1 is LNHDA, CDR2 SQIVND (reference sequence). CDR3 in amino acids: CASSIDRAGNQPQHF. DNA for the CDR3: TGTGCCAGTAGTATCGACAGGGCTGGCAATCAGCCCCAGCATTTT.

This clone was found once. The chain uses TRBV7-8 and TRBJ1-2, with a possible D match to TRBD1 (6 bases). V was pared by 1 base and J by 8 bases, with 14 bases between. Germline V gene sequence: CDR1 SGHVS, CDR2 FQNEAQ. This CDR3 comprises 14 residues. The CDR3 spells CASSLGQAIRGYTF. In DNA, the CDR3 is TGTGCCAGCAGCTTAGGACAGGCCATTCGGGGCTACACCTTC.

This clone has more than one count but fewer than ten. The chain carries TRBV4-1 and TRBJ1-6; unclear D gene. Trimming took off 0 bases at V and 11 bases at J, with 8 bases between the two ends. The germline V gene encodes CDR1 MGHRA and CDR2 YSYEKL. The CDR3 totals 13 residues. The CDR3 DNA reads TGCGCCAGCAGCCAAGATAACAGCACACCCCTCCACTTT. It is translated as CASSQDNSTPLHF.

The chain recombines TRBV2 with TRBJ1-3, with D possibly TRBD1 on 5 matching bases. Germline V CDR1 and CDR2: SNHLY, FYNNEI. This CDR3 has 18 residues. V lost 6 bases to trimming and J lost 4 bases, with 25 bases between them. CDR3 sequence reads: CASSPGREVSLSGNTIYF. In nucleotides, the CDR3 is TGTGCCAGCAGCCCCGGCAGGGAGGTTTCGTTAAGCGGAAACACCATATATTTT.

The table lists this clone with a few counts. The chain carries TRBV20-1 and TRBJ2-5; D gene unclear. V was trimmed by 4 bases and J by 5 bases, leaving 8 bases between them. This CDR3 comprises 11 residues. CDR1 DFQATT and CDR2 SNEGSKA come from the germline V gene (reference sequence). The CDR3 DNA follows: TGCAGTGCTATTCTGTCCGAGACCCAGTACTTC. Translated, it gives CSAILSETQYF.

For the CDR3, the DNA is TGTGCCAGCAGCCAAGGATGGACTAGCGGGGGGACCTACCAAGAGACCCAGTACTTC. It is translated as CASSQGWTSGGTYQETQYF. The chain recombines TRBV14 with TRBJ2-5, with 14 bases lining up with TRBD2. J was trimmed by 0 bases and V by 1 base; bases with no gene match: 7. Germline CDR1 SGHDN, CDR2 FVKESK. The CDR3 length is 19 residues.

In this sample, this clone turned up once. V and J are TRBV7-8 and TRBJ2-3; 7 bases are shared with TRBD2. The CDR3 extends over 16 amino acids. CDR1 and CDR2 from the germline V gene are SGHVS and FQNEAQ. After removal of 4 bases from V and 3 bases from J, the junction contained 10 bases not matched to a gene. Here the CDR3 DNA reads TGTGCCAGCAGCTCACAGCCGAGCGGGGCGACAGATACGCAGTATTTT. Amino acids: CASSSQPSGATDTQYF.

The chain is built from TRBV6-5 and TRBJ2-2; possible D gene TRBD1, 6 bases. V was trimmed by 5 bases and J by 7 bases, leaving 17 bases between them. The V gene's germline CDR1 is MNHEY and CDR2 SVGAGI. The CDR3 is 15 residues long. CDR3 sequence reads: CASSPDPGAGGELFF. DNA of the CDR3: TGTGCCAGCAGTCCCGACCCAGGGGCGGGCGGGGAGCTGTTTTTT.

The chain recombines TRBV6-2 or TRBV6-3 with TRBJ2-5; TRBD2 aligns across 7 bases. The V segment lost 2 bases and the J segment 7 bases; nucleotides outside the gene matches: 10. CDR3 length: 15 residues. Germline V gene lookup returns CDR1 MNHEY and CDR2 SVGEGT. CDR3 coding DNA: TGTGCCAGCAGTTACCCAGCGGAGGGGAGGGGGACCCAGTACTTC. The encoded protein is CASSYPAEGRGTQYF.

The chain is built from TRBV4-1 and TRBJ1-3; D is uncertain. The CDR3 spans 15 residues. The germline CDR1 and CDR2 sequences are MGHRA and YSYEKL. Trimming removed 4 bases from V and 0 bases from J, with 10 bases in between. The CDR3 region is CASSLLAASGNTIYF. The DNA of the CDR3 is TGCGCCAGCAGCCTTCTAGCAGCCTCTGGAAACACCATATATTTT.

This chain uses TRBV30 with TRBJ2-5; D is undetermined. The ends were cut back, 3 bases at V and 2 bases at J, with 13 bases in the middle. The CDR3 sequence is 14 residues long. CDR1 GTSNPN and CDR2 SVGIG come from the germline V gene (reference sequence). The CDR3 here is CAWSQNDIQETQYF. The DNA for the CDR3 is TGTGCCTGGAGCCAGAACGACATTCAAGAGACCCAGTACTTC.